This T cell receptor (beta chain) was profiled in a study of shared clonotypes between healthy human individuals. General study results and limits: The genetic and exposure-history diversity represented was limited by few donors. Naive subsets usually exceeded memory subsets in estimated richness. Incompleteness in sorted-subset sequencing, despite large depth, was shown by rarefaction.

This clone was observed once. Antigen unknown. Per the authors' pipeline: Junction-only immunoSEQ sequences carried no quality scores, so filtering differed. Using immunoSEQ multiplex PCR, the repertoire was profiled, and TCRdb retains in-frame clones only, with some absent. That table furnishes V, J and clone size, whereas the DNA furnished D and trimming. The sample includes 2,500,000 or so clones, roughly 93% of them seen just once. This CDR3 has 17 residues. The chain joins TRBV12-2 to TRBJ1-2. TRBV12-2 is classified as a pseudogene. The sequence was collected from a man between 18 and 35 years old in good health. Some clones in this sample may be carry-over from other donors' samples. The material sequenced was naive CD4+ T cells from PBMCs. Described subset: CD45RA+ positively selected. CDR3 sequence: CASRLAYKAAANYGYTF. Written as DNA, the CDR3 is TGTGCAAGTCGCTTAGCGTACAAGGCAGCAGCTAACTATGGCTACACCTTC.